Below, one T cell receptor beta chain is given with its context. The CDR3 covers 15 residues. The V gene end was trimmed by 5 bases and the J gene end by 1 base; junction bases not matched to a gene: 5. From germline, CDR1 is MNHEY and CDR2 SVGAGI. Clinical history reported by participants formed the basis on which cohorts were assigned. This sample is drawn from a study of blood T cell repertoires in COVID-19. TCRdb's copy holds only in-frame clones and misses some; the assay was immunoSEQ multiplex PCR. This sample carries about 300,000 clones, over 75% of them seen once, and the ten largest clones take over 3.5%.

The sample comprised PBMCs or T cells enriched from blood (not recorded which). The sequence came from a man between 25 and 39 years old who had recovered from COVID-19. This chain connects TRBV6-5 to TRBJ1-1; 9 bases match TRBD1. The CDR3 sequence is CASSRDRGANTEAFF. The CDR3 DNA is TGTGCCAGCAGTCGTGACAGGGGGGCGAACACTGAAGCTTTCTTT.